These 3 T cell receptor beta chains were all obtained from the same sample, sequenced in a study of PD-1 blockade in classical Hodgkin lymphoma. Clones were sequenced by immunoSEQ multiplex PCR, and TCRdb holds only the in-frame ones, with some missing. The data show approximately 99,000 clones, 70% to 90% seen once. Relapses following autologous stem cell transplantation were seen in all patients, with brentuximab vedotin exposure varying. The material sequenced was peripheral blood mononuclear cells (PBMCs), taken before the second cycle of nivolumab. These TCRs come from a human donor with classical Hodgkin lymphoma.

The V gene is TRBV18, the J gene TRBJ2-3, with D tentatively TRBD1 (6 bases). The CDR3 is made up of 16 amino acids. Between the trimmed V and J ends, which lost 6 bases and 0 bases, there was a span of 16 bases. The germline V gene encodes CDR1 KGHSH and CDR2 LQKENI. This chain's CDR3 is CASSQGTPRSTDTQYF. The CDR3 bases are TGTGCCAGCTCTCAGGGGACACCTCGAAGCACAGATACGCAGTATTTT.

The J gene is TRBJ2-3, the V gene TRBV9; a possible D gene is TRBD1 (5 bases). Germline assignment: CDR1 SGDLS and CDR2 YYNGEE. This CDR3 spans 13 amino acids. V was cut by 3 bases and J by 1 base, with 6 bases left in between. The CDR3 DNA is TGTGCCAGCAGCGAGACAGGCACAGATACGCAGTATTTT. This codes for CASSETGTDTQYF.

CDR3 coding DNA: TGTGCCACCAGCAGAGATTGGGAAAAACTGTTTTTT. Its translation is CATSRDWEKLFF. The rearrangement joins TRBV15 to TRBJ1-4; unclear D gene. The CDR3 is 12 amino acids. Germline V gene sequence: CDR1 LNHNV, CDR2 YYDKDF (reference sequence). V lost 0 bases, J lost 8 bases, and 4 bases lay in between.